Listed below are T cell receptor beta chains from one sample, sequenced in a study of blood T cell repertoires in COVID-19. Measured with immunoSEQ multiplex PCR; TCRdb has only the in-frame clones, and not every one. Counted here are roughly 250,000 clones, approximately 78% occurring once; the ten biggest clones make up roughly 12%. The material sequenced was peripheral blood. All receptors come from a woman aged 60-70 years with active or convalescent COVID-19. The CDR3 runs from the conserved cysteine through the conserved F or W.

j_call v_call cdr3_aa
TRBJ1-5 TRBV19 CASSISGEGNQPQHF
TRBJ1-1 TRBV2 CASGEGTAPNF
TRBJ1-1 TRBV11-1 CASSPGQGNTEAFF
TRBJ2-7 TRBV19 CASSTAGTGAYEQYF
TRBJ1-6 TRBV5-1 CASSLSGDRGNSPLHF
TRBJ1-4 TRBV5-6 CASSFRGTNEKLFF
TRBJ1-5 TRBV6-2/TRBV6-3 CASSSEGGQPQHF
TRBJ1-2 TRBV18 CASSPRRGDGYTF
TRBJ2-5 TRBV5-8 CASSLTGVRETQYF
TRBJ2-3 TRBV6-1 CASSESKKGISGSTDTQYF
TRBJ1-3 TRBV28 CASSSPGHPNSGNTIYF
TRBJ1-1 TRBV15 CATSRDLAGGGAEAFF
TRBJ2-7 TRBV10-3 CAISEPTGTVSYEQYF
TRBJ1-1 TRBV3-1/TRBV3-2 CASSRNRGQTEAFF
TRBJ1-1 TRBV6-6 CASRLTENTEAFF
TRBJ2-5 TRBV10-2 CASSLQGPPQETQYF
TRBJ1-2 TRBV5-4 CASSLLGGYTF
TRBJ2-1 TRBV5-1 CASSFGGTPEQFF
TRBJ2-6 TRBV9 CASSVLPRNGANVLTF
TRBJ1-1 TRBV6-5 CASSYSPFRVGEAFF
TRBJ1-1 TRBV5-4 CASSSRTGWTEAFF
TRBJ1-2 TRBV25-1 CASSDRASLYGYTF
TRBJ1-6 TRBV7-9 CASSLELRSSYNSPLHF
TRBJ1-5 TRBV19 CASSRQGAGYNQPQHF
TRBJ2-7 TRBV12-5 CASGLDAGEQYF
TRBJ2-1 TRBV4-1 CASSQVKGVREKNEQFF
TRBJ2-3 TRBV19 CASSSTRTGLISWATQYF
TRBJ2-7 TRBV6-6 CASRPGHIAIYEQYF
TRBJ1-5 TRBV19 CASSRDRVPSNQPQHF
TRBJ1-2 TRBV4-3 CASSQDLGRTANYGYTF
TRBJ2-2 TRBV18 CASSPPGQGSIDSGELFF
TRBJ1-5 TRBV12-5 CASGRTGLGNQPQHF
TRBJ2-1 TRBV19 CASSITGDNPYNEQFF
TRBJ2-5 TRBV2 CASSDGTSGYQETQYF
TRBJ1-6 TRBV5-5 CASSLDSSLRLSPLHF
TRBJ1-5 TRBV15 CATSRHPGDSNQPQHF
TRBJ2-7 TRBV27 CASSFRGRGIEQYF
TRBJ2-3 TRBV5-6 CASSPGTGGADTQYF
TRBJ2-5 TRBV18 CASSQGEQETQYF
TRBJ1-4 TRBV13 CASSPGQGNEKLFF
TRBJ2-5 TRBV4-2 CASSQDLASGAAQETQYF